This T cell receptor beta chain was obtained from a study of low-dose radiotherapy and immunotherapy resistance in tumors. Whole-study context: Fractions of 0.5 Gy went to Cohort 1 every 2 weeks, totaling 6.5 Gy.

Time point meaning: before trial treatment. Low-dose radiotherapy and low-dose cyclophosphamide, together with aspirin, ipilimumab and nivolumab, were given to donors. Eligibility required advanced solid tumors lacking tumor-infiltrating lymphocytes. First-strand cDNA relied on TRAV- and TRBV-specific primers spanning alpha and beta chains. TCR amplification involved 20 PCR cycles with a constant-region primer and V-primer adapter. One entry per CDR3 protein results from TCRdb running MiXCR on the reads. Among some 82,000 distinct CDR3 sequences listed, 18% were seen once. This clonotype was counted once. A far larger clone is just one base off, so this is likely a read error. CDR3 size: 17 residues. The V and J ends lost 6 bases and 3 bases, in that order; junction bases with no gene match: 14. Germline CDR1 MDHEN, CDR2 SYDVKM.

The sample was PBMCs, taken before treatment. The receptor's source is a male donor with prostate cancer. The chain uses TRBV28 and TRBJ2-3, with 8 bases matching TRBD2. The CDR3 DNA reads TGTGCCAGCAGCCCTGTGTGGGGACTAGGTCGGACAGATACGCAGTATTTT. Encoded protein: CASSPVWGLGRTDTQYF. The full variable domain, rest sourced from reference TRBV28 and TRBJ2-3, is DVKVTQSSRYLVKRTGEKVFLECVQDMDHENMFWYRQDPGLGLRLIYFSYDVKMKEKGDIPEGYSVSREKKERFSLILESASTNQTSMYLCASSPVWGLGRTDTQYFGPGTRLTVL.